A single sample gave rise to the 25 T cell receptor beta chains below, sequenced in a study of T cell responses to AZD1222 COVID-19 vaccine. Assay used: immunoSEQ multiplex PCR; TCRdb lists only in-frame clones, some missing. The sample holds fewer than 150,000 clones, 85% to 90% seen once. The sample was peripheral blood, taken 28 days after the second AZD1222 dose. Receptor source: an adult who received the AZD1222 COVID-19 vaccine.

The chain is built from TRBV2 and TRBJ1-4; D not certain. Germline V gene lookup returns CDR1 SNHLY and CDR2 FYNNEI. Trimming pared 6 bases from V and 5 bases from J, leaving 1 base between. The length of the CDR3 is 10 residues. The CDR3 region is CASRNEKLFF. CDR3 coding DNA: TGTGCCAGCAGAAATGAAAAACTGTTTTTT.

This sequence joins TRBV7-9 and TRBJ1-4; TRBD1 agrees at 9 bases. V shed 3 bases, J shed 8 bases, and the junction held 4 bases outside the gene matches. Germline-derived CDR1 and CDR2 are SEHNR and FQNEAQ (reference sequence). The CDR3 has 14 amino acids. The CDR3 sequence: CASSLGQGGEKLFF. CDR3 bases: TGTGCCAGCAGCTTGGGACAGGGTGGGGAAAAACTGTTTTTT.

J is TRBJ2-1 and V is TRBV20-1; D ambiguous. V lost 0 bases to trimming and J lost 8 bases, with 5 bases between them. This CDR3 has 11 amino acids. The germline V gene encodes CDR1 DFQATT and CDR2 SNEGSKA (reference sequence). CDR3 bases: TGCAGTGCTAGAGATGGGGATGAGCAGTTCTTC. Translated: CSARDGDEQFF.

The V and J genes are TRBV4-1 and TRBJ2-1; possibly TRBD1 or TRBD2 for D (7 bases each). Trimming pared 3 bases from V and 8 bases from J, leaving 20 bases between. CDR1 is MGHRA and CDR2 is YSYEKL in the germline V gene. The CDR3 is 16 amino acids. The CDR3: CASSQGKLPGGDEQFF. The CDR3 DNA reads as TGCGCCAGCAGCCAGGGGAAGCTGCCAGGGGGGGATGAGCAGTTCTTC.

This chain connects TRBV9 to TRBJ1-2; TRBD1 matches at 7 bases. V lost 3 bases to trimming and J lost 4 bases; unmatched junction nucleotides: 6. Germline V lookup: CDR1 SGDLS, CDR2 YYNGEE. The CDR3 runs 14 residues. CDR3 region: CASSAGGMVYGYTF. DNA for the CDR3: TGTGCCAGCAGCGCAGGGGGTATGGTCTATGGCTACACCTTC.

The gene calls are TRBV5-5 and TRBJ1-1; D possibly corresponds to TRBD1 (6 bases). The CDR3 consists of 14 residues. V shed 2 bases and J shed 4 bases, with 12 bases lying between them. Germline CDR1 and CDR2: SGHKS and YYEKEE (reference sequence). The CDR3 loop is CASSLGGGGTEAFF. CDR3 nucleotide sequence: TGTGCCAGCAGCTTAGGGGGGGGTGGCACTGAAGCTTTCTTT.

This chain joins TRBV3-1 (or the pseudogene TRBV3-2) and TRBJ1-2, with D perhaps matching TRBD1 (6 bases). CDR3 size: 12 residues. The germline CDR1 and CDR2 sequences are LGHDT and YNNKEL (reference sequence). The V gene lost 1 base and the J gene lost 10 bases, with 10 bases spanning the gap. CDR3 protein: CASSQGGLDYTF. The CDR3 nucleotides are TGTGCCAGCAGCCAAGGGGGGCTTGACTACACCTTC.

The CDR3 is CASSQANSPLHF. The CDR3, as DNA: TGTGCCAGCAGCCAAGCGAATTCACCCCTCCACTTT. The chain employs TRBV11-1 and TRBJ1-6; D call uncertain. The V gene lost 5 bases and the J gene lost 7 bases, with 6 bases spanning the gap. The CDR3 consists of 12 residues. The germline V gene has CDR1 SGHAT and CDR2 FQDESV (reference sequence).

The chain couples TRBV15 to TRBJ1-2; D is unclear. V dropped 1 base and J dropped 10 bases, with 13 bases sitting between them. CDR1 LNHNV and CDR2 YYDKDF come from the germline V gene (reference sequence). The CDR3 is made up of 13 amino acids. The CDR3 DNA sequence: TGTGCCACCAGCAGAGGATTTGGCAAAGACTACACCTTC. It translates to CATSRGFGKDYTF.

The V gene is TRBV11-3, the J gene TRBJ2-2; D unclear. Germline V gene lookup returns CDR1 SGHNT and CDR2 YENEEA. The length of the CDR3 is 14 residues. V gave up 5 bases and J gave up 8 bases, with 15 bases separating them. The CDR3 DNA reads TGTGCCAGCAGCCTGGCCCGATCCCAAGGGGAGCTGTTTTTT. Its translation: CASSLARSQGELFF.

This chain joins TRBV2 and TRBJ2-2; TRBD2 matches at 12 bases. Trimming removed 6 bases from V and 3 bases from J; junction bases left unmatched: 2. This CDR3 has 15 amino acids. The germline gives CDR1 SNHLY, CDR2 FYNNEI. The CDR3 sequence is CASRGTSGYTGELFF. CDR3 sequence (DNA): TGTGCCAGCAGGGGGACTAGCGGGTACACCGGGGAGCTGTTTTTT. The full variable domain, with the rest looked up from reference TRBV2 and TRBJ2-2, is EPEVTQTPSHQVTQMGQEVILRCVPISNHLYFYWYRQILGQKVEFLVSFYNNEISEKSEIFDDQFSVERPDGSNFTLKIRSTKLEDSAMYFCASRGTSGYTGELFFGEGSRLTVL.

CDR3 nucleotides: TGTGCAAGTCGCCCGCAAACAGGGGGTTCCTGTAATCAGCCCCAGCATTTT. Encoded protein: CASRPQTGGSCNQPQHF. V and J are TRBV12-2 and TRBJ1-5; the DNA was not compared with TRBD1, the D call given in the table. TRBV12-2 is a known pseudogene. The CDR3 contains 17 residues.

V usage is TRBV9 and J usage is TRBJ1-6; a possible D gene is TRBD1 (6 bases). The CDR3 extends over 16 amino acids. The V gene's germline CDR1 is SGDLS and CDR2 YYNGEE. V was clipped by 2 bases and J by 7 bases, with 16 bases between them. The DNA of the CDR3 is TGTGCCAGCAGCGTGGACTGGGCCAGGGGAAATTCACCCCTCCACTTT. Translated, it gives CASSVDWARGNSPLHF.

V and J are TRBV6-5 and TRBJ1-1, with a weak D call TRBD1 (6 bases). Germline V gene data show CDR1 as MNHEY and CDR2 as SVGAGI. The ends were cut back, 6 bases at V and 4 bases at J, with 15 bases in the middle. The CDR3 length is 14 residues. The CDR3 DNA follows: TGTGCCAGCAGGGGCGGGGGGCACGTCACTGAAGCTTTCTTT. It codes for CASRGGGHVTEAFF.

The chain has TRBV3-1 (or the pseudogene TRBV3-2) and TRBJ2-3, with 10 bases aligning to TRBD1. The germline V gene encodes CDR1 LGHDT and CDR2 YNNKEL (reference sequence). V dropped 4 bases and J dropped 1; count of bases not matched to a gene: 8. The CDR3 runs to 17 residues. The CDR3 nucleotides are TGTGCCAGCAGCCGGCGGACAGGGGGGATGGGCACAGATACGCAGTATTTT. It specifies CASSRRTGGMGTDTQYF.

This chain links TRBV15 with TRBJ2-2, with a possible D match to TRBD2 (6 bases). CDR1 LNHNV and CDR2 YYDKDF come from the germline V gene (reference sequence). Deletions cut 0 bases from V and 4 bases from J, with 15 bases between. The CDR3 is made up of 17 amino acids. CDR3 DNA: TGTGCCACCAGCAGAGATCAGGGCGGGGACCGCACCGGGGAGCTGTTTTTT. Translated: CATSRDQGGDRTGELFF.

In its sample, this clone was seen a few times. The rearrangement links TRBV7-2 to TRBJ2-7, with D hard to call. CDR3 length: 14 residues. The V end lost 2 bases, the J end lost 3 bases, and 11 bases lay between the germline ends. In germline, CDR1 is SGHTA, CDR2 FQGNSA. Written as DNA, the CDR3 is TGTGCCAGCAGCTTAATCAATGTGGGCTACGAGCAGTACTTC. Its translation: CASSLINVGYEQYF.

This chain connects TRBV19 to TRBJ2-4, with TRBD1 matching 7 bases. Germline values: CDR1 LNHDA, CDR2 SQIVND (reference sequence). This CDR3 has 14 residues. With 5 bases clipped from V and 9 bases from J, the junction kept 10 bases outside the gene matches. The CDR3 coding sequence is TGTGCCAGTAGTGCAGACAGGGCCTCGGGCATTCAGTACTTC. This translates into CASSADRASGIQYF.

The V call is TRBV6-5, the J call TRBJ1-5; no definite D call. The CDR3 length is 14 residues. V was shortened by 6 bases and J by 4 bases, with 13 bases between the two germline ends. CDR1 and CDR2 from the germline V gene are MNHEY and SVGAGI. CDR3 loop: CASSPPGGNQPQHF. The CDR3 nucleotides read TGTGCCAGCAGCCCCCCGGGAGGGAATCAGCCCCAGCATTTT.

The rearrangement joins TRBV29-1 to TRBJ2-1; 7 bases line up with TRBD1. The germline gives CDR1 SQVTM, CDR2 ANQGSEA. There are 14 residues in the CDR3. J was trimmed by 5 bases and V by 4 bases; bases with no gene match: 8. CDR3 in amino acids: CSVGGKGAHNEQFF. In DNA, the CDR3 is TGCAGCGTTGGGGGGAAGGGGGCACACAATGAGCAGTTCTTC.

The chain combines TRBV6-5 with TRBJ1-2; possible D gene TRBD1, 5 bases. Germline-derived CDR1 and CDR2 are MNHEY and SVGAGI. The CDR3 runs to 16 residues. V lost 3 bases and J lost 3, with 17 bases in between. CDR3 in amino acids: CASSYSDRDGYYGYTF. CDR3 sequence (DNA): TGTGCCAGCAGTTATTCGGACCGGGACGGATACTATGGCTACACCTTC.

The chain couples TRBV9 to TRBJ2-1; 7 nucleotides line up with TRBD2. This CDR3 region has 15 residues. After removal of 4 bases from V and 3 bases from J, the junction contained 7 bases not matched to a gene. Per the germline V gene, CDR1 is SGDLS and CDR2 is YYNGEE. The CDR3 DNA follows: TGTGCCAGCAGCACGACTAGCCGAGACTACAATGAGCAGTTCTTC. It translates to CASSTTSRDYNEQFF.

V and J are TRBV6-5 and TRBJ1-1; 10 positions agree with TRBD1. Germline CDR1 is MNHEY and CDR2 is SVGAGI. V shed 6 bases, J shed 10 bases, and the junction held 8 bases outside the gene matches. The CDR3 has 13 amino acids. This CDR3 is CASSSPGQGIAFF. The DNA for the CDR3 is TGTGCCAGCAGCAGCCCGGGACAGGGGATAGCTTTCTTT.

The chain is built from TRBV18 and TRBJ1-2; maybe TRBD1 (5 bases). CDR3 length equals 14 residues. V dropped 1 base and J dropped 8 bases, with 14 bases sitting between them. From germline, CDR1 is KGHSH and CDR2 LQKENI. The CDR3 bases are TGTGCCAGCTCACCACTGATGGGGCCGGAGGGCTACACCTTC. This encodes CASSPLMGPEGYTF.

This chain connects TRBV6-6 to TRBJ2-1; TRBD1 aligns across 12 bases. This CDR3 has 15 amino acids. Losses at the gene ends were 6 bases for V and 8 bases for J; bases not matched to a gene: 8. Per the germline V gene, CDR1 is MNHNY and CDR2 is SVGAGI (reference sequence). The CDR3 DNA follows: TGTGCCAGCAGCCGGGGACAGGGGGCGAGGGATGAGCAGTTCTTC. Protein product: CASSRGQGARDEQFF.